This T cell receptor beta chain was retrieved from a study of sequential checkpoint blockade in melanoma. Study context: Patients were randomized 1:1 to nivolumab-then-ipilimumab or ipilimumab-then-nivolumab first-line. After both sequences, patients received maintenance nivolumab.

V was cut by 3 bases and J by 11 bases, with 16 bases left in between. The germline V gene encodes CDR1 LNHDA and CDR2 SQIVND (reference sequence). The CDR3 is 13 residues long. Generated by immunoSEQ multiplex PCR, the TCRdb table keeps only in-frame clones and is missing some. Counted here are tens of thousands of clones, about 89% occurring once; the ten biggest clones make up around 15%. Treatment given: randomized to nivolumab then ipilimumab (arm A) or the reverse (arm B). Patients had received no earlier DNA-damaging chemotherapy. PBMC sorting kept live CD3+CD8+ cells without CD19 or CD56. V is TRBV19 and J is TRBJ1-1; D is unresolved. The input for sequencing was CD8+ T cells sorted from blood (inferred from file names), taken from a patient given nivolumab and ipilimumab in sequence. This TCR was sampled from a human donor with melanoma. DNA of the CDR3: TGTGCCAGTAGTATTGGGCTGGGAGGGAGTGCTTTCTTT. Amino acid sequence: CASSIGLGGSAFF.